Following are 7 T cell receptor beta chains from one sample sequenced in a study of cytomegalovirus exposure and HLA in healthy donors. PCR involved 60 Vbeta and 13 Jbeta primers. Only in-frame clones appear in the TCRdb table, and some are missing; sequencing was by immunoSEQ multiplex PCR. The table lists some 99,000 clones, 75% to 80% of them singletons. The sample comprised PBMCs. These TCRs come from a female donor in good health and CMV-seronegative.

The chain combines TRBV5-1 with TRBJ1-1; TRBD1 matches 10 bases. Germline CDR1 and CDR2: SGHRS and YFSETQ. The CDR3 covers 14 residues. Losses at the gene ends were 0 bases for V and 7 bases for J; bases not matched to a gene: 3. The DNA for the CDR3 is TGCGCCAGCAGCTTGGGGGACAGGGGTAGTGAAGCTTTCTTT. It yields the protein CASSLGDRGSEAFF. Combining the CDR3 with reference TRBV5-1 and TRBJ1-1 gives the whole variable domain KAGVTQTPRYLIKTRGQQVTLSCSPISGHRSVSWYQQTPGQGLQFLFEYFSETQRNKGNFPGRFSGRQFSNSRSEMNVSTLELGDSALYLCASSLGDRGSEAFFGQGTRLTVV.

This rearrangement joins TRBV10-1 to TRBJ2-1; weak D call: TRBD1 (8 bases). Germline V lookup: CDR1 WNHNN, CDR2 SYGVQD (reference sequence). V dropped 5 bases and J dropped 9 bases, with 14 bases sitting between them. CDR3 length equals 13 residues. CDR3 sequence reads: CASSNRGGTEQFF. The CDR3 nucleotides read TGCGCCAGCAGTAACAGGGGGGGAACTGAGCAGTTCTTC.

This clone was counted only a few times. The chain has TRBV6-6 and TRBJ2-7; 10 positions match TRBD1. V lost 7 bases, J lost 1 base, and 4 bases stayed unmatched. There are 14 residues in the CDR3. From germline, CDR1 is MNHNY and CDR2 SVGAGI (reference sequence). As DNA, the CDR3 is TGTGCCAGCACCCGGACAGGGGGATCCTACGAGCAGTACTTC. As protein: CASTRTGGSYEQYF.

The CDR3 DNA follows: TGTGCCAGCAGTTACTCGAACAGGGGTCGCACTGAAGCTTTCTTT. Translation: CASSYSNRGRTEAFF. The genes are TRBV6-5 and TRBJ1-1; 7 bases match TRBD1. The germline CDR1 and CDR2 sequences are MNHEY and SVGAGI. The trim removed 0 bases at V and 4 bases at J, leaving 5 bases unmatched. The CDR3 totals 15 residues.

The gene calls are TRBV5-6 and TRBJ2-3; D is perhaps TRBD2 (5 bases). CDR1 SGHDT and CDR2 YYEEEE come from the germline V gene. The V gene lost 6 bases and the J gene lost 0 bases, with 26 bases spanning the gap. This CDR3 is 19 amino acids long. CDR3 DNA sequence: TGTGCCAGCACCCCGAGGGTATTATCGCTCCTCCCTAGCACAGATACGCAGTATTTT. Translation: CASTPRVLSLLPSTDTQYF. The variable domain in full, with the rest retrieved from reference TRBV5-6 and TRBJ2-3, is DAGVTQSPTHLIKTRGQQVTLRCSPKSGHDTVSWYQQALGQGPQFIFQYYEEEERQRGNFPDRFSGHQFPNYSSELNVNALLLGDSALYLCASTPRVLSLLPSTDTQYFGPGTRLTVL.

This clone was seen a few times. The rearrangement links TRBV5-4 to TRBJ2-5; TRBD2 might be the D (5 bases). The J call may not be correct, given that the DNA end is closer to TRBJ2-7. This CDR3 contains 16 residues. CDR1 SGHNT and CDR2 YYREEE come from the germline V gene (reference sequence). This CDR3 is CASRPTGNPQSYEQYF. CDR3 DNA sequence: TGTGCCAGCAGGCCGACCGGGAACCCGCAATCCTACGAGCAGTACTTC.

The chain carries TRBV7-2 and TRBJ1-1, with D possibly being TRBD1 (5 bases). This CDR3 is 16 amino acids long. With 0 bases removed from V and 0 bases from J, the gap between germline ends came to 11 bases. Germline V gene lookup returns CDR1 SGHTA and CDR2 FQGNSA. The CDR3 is CASSLARQLMNTEAFF. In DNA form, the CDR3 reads TGTGCCAGCAGCTTAGCGAGACAGCTTATGAACACTGAAGCTTTCTTT. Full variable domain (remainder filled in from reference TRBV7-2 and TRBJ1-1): GAGVSQSPSNKVTEKGKDVELRCDPISGHTALYWYRQSLGQGLEFLIYFQGNSAPDKSGLPSDRFSAERTGGSVSTLTIQRTQQEDSAVYLCASSLARQLMNTEAFFGQGTRLTVV.